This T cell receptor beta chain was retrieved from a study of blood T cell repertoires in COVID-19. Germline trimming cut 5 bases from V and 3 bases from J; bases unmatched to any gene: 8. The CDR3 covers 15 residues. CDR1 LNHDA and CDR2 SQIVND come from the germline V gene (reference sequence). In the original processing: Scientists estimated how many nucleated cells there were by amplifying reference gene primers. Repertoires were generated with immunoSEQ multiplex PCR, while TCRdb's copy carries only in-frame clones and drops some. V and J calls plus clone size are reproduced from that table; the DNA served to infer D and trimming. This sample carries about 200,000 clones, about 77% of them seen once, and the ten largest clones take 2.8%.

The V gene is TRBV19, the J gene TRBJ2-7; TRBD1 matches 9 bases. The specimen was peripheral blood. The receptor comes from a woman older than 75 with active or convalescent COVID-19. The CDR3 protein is CASSGPGTGIYEQYF. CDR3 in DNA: TGTGCCAGTAGTGGTCCGGGGACAGGGATCTACGAGCAGTACTTC.